The 20 T cell receptor beta chains in this list originate from one sample, sequenced in a study of spatial heterogeneity in lung cancer. Time point noted: sample taken at primary tumor resection. Whole RNA came from tumor, nontumor lung or frozen PBMC and was sequenced without being sorted. TCRdb ran MiXCR on the 5' RACE reads and lists one entry per CDR3 protein. Of approximately 12,000 distinct CDR3 sequences in the sample, about 6% were seen once. The sample consisted of normal lung tissue next to the tumor, taken at surgery. The receptors shown here come from a male donor with early-stage non-small cell lung cancer.

This clonotype appeared many times. This beta chain is off target for a library built for alpha chains, so its abundance means little. The chain recombines TRBV27 with TRBJ1-6; 8 bases line up with TRBD1. CDR1 and CDR2 (germline): MNHEY, SMNVEV (reference sequence). The CDR3 is 15 residues long. After removal of 9 bases from V and 2 bases from J, the junction contained 6 bases not matched to a gene. The CDR3 reads CASTGGGAYNSPLHF. In DNA, the CDR3 is TGTGCCAGTACAGGGGGAGGCGCCTATAATTCACCCCTCCACTTT.

This clonotype appeared many times. A library prepared for alpha chains yielded this beta chain as an off-target read; its size is of little meaning. CDR3 bases: TGTGCCAGCAGTTATCAGGTGACAGGTGGTCATGGCTACACCTTC. Translated: CASSYQVTGGHGYTF. The chain has TRBV6-2 or TRBV6-3 and TRBJ1-2; TRBD1 might be the D (6 bases). CDR3 length equals 15 residues. The V and J ends lost 3 bases and 6 bases respectively, with 17 bases between them. Looked up from germline, CDR1 is MNHEY and CDR2 is SVGEGT.

This clonotype was seen at least ten times. The library was built for alpha chains, so this beta chain is an off-target read and its size means little. This chain connects TRBV20-1 to TRBJ1-2; 12 bases map to TRBD1. The V segment lost 5 bases and the J segment 7 bases; nucleotides outside the gene matches: 5. The CDR3 is made up of 13 amino acids. Germline V gives CDR1 DFQATT, CDR2 SNEGSKA (reference sequence). The CDR3 loop is CSAGDRGRIGYTF. CDR3 DNA sequence: TGCAGTGCTGGGGACAGGGGGCGCATTGGCTACACCTTC.

This clonotype has a count of ten or more. This beta chain came through as a stray read in a library set up for alpha chains, and its size says little. The chain recombines TRBV5-1 with TRBJ2-1, with a weak D call TRBD1 (5 bases). The V gene lost 0 bases and the J gene lost 4 bases, with 14 bases spanning the gap. The CDR3 has 16 residues. Germline V CDR1 and CDR2: SGHRS, YFSETQ. CDR3 bases: TGCGCCAGCAGCTTGGGGTGGCAGGGAATATACAATGAGCAGTTCTTC. Protein sequence: CASSLGWQGIYNEQFF.

In the case of this clonotype: This beta chain is an unintended read in a library built for alpha chains; its size means little. The chain carries TRBV30 and TRBJ2-7; 7 bases agree with TRBD1. The CDR3 contains 11 residues. J gave up 4 bases and V 5 bases, and 2 bases lay outside the gene matches. Germline-derived CDR1 and CDR2 are GTSNPN and SVGIG (reference sequence). CDR3 in amino acids: CAWGGQYEQYF. Here the CDR3 DNA reads TGTGCCTGGGGGGGACAGTACGAGCAGTACTTC. Combining the CDR3 with reference TRBV30 and TRBJ2-7 gives the whole variable domain SQTIHQWPATLVQPVGSPLSLECTVEGTSNPNLYWYRQAAGRGLQLLFYSVGIGQISSEVPQNLSASRPQDRQFILSSKKLLLSDSGFYLCAWGGQYEQYFGPGTRLTVT.

On this clonotype: This beta chain is a stray read from a library made for alpha chains; its abundance is not meaningful. V is TRBV5-1 and J is TRBJ2-5, with 9 bases identical to TRBD2. There are 13 residues in the CDR3. V was clipped by 0 bases and J by 10 bases; unmatched bases: 4. The V gene's germline CDR1 is SGHRS and CDR2 YFSETQ. CDR3 sequence reads: CASSLAPSGNQYF. For the CDR3, the DNA is TGCGCCAGCAGCTTGGCCCCTAGCGGGAACCAGTACTTC.

By proportion, this clonotype is medium-sized. This beta chain lies outside the target of a library built for alpha chains; its clone size means little. This chain joins TRBV5-1 and TRBJ1-4; D may be TRBD1 (5 bases). CDR1 and CDR2 from the germline V gene are SGHRS and YFSETQ. The CDR3 is made up of 15 amino acids. Trimming took off 8 bases at V and 2 bases at J, with 16 bases between the two ends. CDR3 coding DNA: TGCGCCAGTAATCCGGGACGGATGACTAATGAAAAACTGTTTTTT. Protein: CASNPGRMTNEKLFF. The full variable domain, its missing parts supplied by reference TRBV5-1 and TRBJ1-4, is KAGVTQTPRYLIKTRGQQVTLSCSPISGHRSVSWYQQTPGQGLQFLFEYFSETQRNKGNFPGRFSGRQFSNSRSEMNVSTLELGDSALYLCASNPGRMTNEKLFFGSGTQLSVL.

This clonotype has a count of ten or more. This beta chain is an off-target read within a library intended for alpha chains, so its frequency means little. The chain combines TRBV7-8 with TRBJ1-5; 8 bases map to TRBD1. Germline CDR1 and CDR2: SGHVS and FQNEAQ. V was pared by 1 base and J by 5 bases, with 7 bases of the junction left unmatched. The CDR3 is made up of 16 amino acids. DNA of the CDR3: TGTGCCAGCAGCTTAGGGGTAGCAGGGGGCTATCAGCCCCAGCATTTT. It encodes CASSLGVAGGYQPQHF.

This clonotype was picked up a small number of times. This beta chain came through as a stray read in a library set up for alpha chains, and its size says little. The J gene is TRBJ2-4, the V gene TRBV27; D may be TRBD1 (5 bases). Trimming stripped 2 bases from V and 8 bases from J, with 13 bases between. The CDR3 loop spans 14 amino acids. Germline-derived CDR1 and CDR2 are MNHEY and SMNVEV (reference sequence). CDR3 loop: CASSLRGSGDIQYF. CDR3 nucleotide sequence: TGTGCCAGCAGTTTAAGGGGTAGTGGGGACATTCAGTACTTC.

This clonotype was observed many times. This beta chain is off target for a library built for alpha chains, so its abundance means little. The chain combines TRBV5-4 with TRBJ2-3, with 9 nucleotides matching TRBD1. This CDR3 contains 15 residues. V was pared by 0 bases and J by 3 bases, with 2 bases of the junction left unmatched. Germline V gene sequence: CDR1 SGHNT, CDR2 YYREEE (reference sequence). The CDR3 DNA sequence: TGTGCCAGCAGCTTGGCGGGACAGGGTACAGATACGCAGTATTTT. It encodes CASSLAGQGTDTQYF.

There are a few counts of this clonotype. Because this beta chain is a stray read in a library intended to capture alpha chains, its abundance should not be given much weight. The genes are TRBV12-3 or TRBV12-4 and TRBJ2-3; the D is unclear. CDR3 length: 14 residues. Trimming removed 2 bases at V and 4 bases at J, with 10 bases between. CDR3 nucleotides: TGTGCCAGCAGTTTAAACGGTTTCCCAGATACGCAGTATTTT. Protein product: CASSLNGFPDTQYF.

This clonotype was counted a few times. This beta chain represents an off-target read in a library built for alpha chains; its size is of limited meaning. The rearrangement links TRBV7-2 to TRBJ2-7; 7 nucleotides align to TRBD1. Trimming removed 3 bases from V and 3 bases from J; junction bases left unmatched: 8. In germline, CDR1 is SGHTA, CDR2 FQGNSA. The CDR3 is made up of 15 amino acids. The CDR3 coding sequence is TGTGCCAGCAGCTTTTCTGGGGGACAGAACTACGAGCAGTACTTC. It encodes CASSFSGGQNYEQYF. The full variable domain, completed using reference TRBV7-2 and TRBJ2-7, is GAGVSQSPSNKVTEKGKDVELRCDPISGHTALYWYRQSLGQGLEFLIYFQGNSAPDKSGLPSDRFSAERTGGSVSTLTIQRTQQEDSAVYLCASSFSGGQNYEQYFGPGTRLTVT.

This clonotype came up many times. Found in a library prepared for alpha chains, this beta chain is an off-target read, and its abundance has little meaning. This sequence joins TRBV30 and TRBJ1-3, with D unresolved. V was cut by 5 bases and J by 0 bases, with 11 bases left in between. Germline CDR1 reads GTSNPN; CDR2 reads SVGIG (reference sequence). CDR3 size: 14 residues. This CDR3 reads CAWQFMSSGNTIYF. DNA for the CDR3: TGTGCCTGGCAATTCATGAGCTCTGGAAACACCATATATTTT.

This clonotype was observed at least ten times. Found in a library prepared for alpha chains, this beta chain is an off-target read, and its abundance has little meaning. The genes are TRBV4-1 and TRBJ1-2; TRBD1 aligns across 10 bases. CDR1 and CDR2 from the germline V gene are MGHRA and YSYEKL. With 4 bases clipped from V and 3 bases from J, the junction kept 8 bases outside the gene matches. There are 16 residues in the CDR3. The CDR3 here is CASSRKGTGEDYGYTF. CDR3 DNA: TGCGCCAGCAGCCGCAAGGGGACAGGGGAGGACTATGGCTACACCTTC.

This clonotype was counted many times. Within a library made for alpha chains, this beta chain is off target, and its count is uninformative. The rearrangement links TRBV5-1 to TRBJ2-3, with 8 bases that match TRBD1. CDR1 is SGHRS, CDR2 YFSETQ, per germline. The CDR3 totals 15 residues. J was trimmed by 4 bases and V by 7 bases; bases with no gene match: 11. The CDR3 DNA sequence: TGCGCCAGCCGAACCTCAGGGGGCATATCAGATACGCAGTATTTT. Amino acids: CASRTSGGISDTQYF. Full variable domain (remainder filled in from reference TRBV5-1 and TRBJ2-3): KAGVTQTPRYLIKTRGQQVTLSCSPISGHRSVSWYQQTPGQGLQFLFEYFSETQRNKGNFPGRFSGRQFSNSRSEMNVSTLELGDSALYLCASRTSGGISDTQYFGPGTRLTVL.

This clonotype was seen ten or more times. This beta chain represents an off-target read in a library built for alpha chains; its size is of limited meaning. The chain is built from TRBV20-1 and TRBJ1-1; possibly TRBD1 for D (5 bases). CDR1 DFQATT and CDR2 SNEGSKA come from the germline V gene (reference sequence). The CDR3 loop spans 14 amino acids. V gave up 5 bases and J gave up 2 bases, with 15 bases separating them. The DNA for the CDR3 is TGCAGTGCTCCCCCGCAGGGACTTAACACTGAAGCTTTCTTT. Amino acid sequence: CSAPPQGLNTEAFF.

This clonotype was picked up many times. Since the library was made to target alpha chains, this beta chain is a stray read and its abundance is not meaningful. The V gene is TRBV4-1, the J gene TRBJ2-7; tentatively, D is TRBD2 (6 bases). From germline, CDR1 is MGHRA and CDR2 YSYEKL. Trimming took 0 bases from V and 2 from J, leaving 17 bases between them. CDR3 length equals 17 residues. The CDR3 DNA reads TGCGCCAGCAGCCAAGATAGAGCCCGGGCGGGACCCTACGAGCAGTACTTC. This sequence encodes CASSQDRARAGPYEQYF.

This clonotype was found a few times. Little can be read into the size of this beta chain, an off-target read in a library designed for alpha chains. The V call is TRBV10-3, the J call TRBJ1-1; perhaps TRBD1 as D (5 bases). The length of the CDR3 is 13 residues. Germline assignment: CDR1 ENHRY and CDR2 SYGVKD. V lost 11 bases, J lost 0 bases, and 13 bases lay in between. CDR3 bases: TGTGCCCTGCGCAGGGATATGAACACTGAAGCTTTCTTT. Translation gives CALRRDMNTEAFF.

Note on this clonotype: This beta chain is off target for a library built for alpha chains, so its abundance means little. CDR3 nucleotide sequence: TGTGCCCTACCACTCAAGAAAGCCGGGGAGCTGTTTTTT. It yields the protein CALPLKKAGELFF. V usage is TRBV7-9 and J usage is TRBJ2-2; D uncertain. The CDR3 contains 13 residues. V lost 11 bases and J lost 6, with 16 bases in between. Germline CDR1 and CDR2: SEHNR and FQNEAQ (reference sequence).

This clonotype was counted many times. In a library made to pick up alpha chains, this beta chain is a stray read with a size that means little. This CDR3 is CASSLDEGATEAFF. CDR3 bases: TGTGCCAGCAGCTTAGACGAAGGGGCCACTGAAGCTTTCTTT. The chain uses TRBV11-3 and TRBJ1-1; tentatively, D is TRBD1 (5 bases). Germline CDR1 reads SGHNT; CDR2 reads YENEEA. V lost 0 bases to trimming and J lost 4 bases, with 9 bases between them. The CDR3 is 14 residues long.